This T cell receptor (beta chain) emerged from a study of regulatory T cells in long-lasting Graves disease. This CDR3 has 14 amino acids. Germline lookup yields CDR1 LNHNV and CDR2 YYDKDF (reference sequence). Trimming removed 3 bases from V and 8 bases from J; junction bases left unmatched: 8. Sample time point: persistent/refractory GD, antithyroid drugs over 5 years with positive TRAb. PBMC RNA served as the TCR library source. American Thyroid Association guidelines defined how Graves' disease was diagnosed. With iRepertoire HTBI primers and Arm-PCR of CDR3 regions, TCR beta libraries were built. TCRdb reprocessed the multiplex PCR reads via MiXCR and lists one record per CDR3 protein. The repertoire holds more than 650,000 distinct CDR3 sequences, with 25% to 30% as singletons.

The genes are TRBV15 and TRBJ1-2, with 8 bases identical to TRBD1. The source is a female donor with Graves disease. The source material was peripheral blood mononuclear cells (PBMCs), sampled when the disease was refractory, from a patient treated with antithyroid drugs. The CDR3 here is CATSRARTGRGYTF. In DNA, the CDR3 is TGTGCCACCAGCAGGGCGAGGACAGGGAGGGGCTACACCTTC.